The rows below give T cell receptor beta chains drawn from one sample of a study of PD-L1 blockade in urothelial cancer. Only in-frame clones appear in the TCRdb table, and some are missing; sequencing was by immunoSEQ multiplex PCR. The sample carries about 42,000 clones, roughly 77% recorded once. The sample here was PBMCs, taken around atezolizumab (anti-PD-L1) treatment. These receptors were obtained from a man between 65 and 85 years old with urothelial cancer. The CDR3 runs from the conserved cysteine through the conserved F or W. D genes are given only for firm matches. The listing skips clone size in some rows; elsewhere it reads once, few, many or a size class.

TRBJ2-1 | NA | few | TRBV27 | TGTGCCAGCACTAACCTACCTCTCGCAAATGAGCAGTTCTTC | CASTNLPLANEQFF
TRBJ2-5 | TRBD2 | NA | TRBV5-1 | TGCGCCAGCAGCTTGCCAGCGGGAGCGGTAGAGACCCAGTACTTC | CASSLPAGAVETQYF
TRBJ2-1 | NA | NA | TRBV5-6 | TGTGCCAGCAGCTGGGGGGACGGTTTCTACAATGAGCAGTTCTTC | CASSWGDGFYNEQFF
TRBJ2-5 | TRBD1 | NA | TRBV10-1 | TGCGCCAGCAGTTCGGGACAGATGTACCAAGAGACCCAGTACTTC | CASSSGQMYQETQYF
TRBJ2-1 | TRBD2 | NA | TRBV5-4 | TGTGCCAGCAGCCGAAAGACTAGCGGGAGAAGGGATGGGCAGTTCTTC | CASSRKTSGRRDGQFF
TRBJ2-2 | TRBD1 | NA | TRBV18 | TGTGCCAGCTCACCAAGACCACCGACAGGGCCTACTGGCGGGGAGCTGTTTTTT | CASSPRPPTGPTGGELFF
TRBJ1-4 | NA | NA | TRBV19 | TGTGCCAGTAGTAAGTCAGGCCCAGGGACTCATGAAAAACTGTTTTTT | CASSKSGPGTHEKLFF
TRBJ1-1 | NA | NA | TRBV7-9 | TGTGCCAGCAGCCCTGGGCCGTCGAACACTGAAGCTTTCTTT | CASSPGPSNTEAFF
TRBJ2-2 | NA | NA | TRBV28 | TGTGCCTCCCGATCGGGGGGCCCCGGGGAGCTGTTTTTT | CASRSGGPGELFF
TRBJ2-5 | NA | NA | TRBV7-9 | TGTGCCAGCAGCTTAGTGAGGGTTTCCCAAGAGACCCAGTACTTC | CASSLVRVSQETQYF
TRBJ1-1 | NA | NA | TRBV2 | TGTGCCAGCAGTGAAGAGGGAGCGGATGAAGCTTTCTTT | CASSEEGADEAFF
TRBJ1-4 | TRBD1 | NA | TRBV27 | TGTGCCAGCACCCACCTGCGGGGCAGGGGGTTTGTTGAAAAACTGTTTTTT | CASTHLRGRGFVEKLFF
TRBJ2-2 | NA | NA | TRBV29-1 | TGCAGCGTCGAATTGCCGGGGGAGGTGGGGACCGGGGAGCTGTTTTTT | CSVELPGEVGTGELFF
TRBJ2-5 | TRBD2 | NA | TRBV7-9 | TGTGCCAGCAGCGAGACTAGCGGGAGGGCCTGGGAGACCCAGTACTTC | CASSETSGRAWETQYF
TRBJ2-3 | NA | NA | TRBV7-8 | TGTGCCAGCAGCATAGCGCTGCAGGGGGATACGCAGTATTTT | CASSIALQGDTQYF
TRBJ2-7 | TRBD1 | once | TRBV25-1 | TGTGCCAGCACTTCCGGGACAGGGGGCTACGAGCAGTACTTC | CASTSGTGGYEQYF
TRBJ2-3 | TRBD2 | NA | TRBV12-5 | TGTGCTAGTGGTGGCCTAGCGGGCACAGATACGCAGTATTTT | CASGGLAGTDTQYF
TRBJ1-2 | NA | NA | TRBV4-3 | TGCGCCAGCAGCCAGGACCGGGAGGACTCTATCTATGGCTACACCTTC | CASSQDREDSIYGYTF
TRBJ2-1 | NA | once | TRBV5-8 | TGTGCCAGCAGTCGAACCCGGGACACCTCGTACTACAATGAGCAGTTCTTC | CASSRTRDTSYYNEQFF
TRBJ1-3 | TRBD1 | NA | TRBV19 | TGTGCCAGTAGGCGACAGGGGAGCTCTGGAAACACCATATATTTT | CASRRQGSSGNTIYF
TRBJ2-1 | NA | NA | TRBV5-3 | TGTGCCCTTGGGAGGGGGAGATCCTACAATGAGCAGTTCTTC | CALGRGRSYNEQFF
TRBJ1-2 | NA | NA | TRBV4-3 | TGCGCCAGCAGCCAGTACAGACAGGATAACTATGGCTACACCTTC | CASSQYRQDNYGYTF
TRBJ1-5 | NA | NA | TRBV7-2 | TGTGCCAGCAGCTTCCAAGGGGCCATCAATCAGCCCCAGCATTTT | CASSFQGAINQPQHF
TRBJ2-1 | TRBD2 | few | TRBV5-4 | TGTGCCAGCAGCTTGGAAGCGGGGCCCTACAATGAGCAGTTCTTC | CASSLEAGPYNEQFF
TRBJ1-5 | NA | NA | TRBV19 | TGTGCCAGTAGCCCAGGGGCTGGCAATCAGCCCCAGCATTTT | CASSPGAGNQPQHF
TRBJ2-7 | TRBD2 | NA | TRBV6-5 | TGTGCCAGCAGTCGGACTAGCGGGGGATCCTACGAGCAGTACTTC | CASSRTSGGSYEQYF
TRBJ2-1 | NA | NA | TRBV28 | TGTGCCAGCAGGGACATAGAGACTTCTAAGGGGCAGTTCTTC | CASRDIETSKGQFF
TRBJ2-1 | TRBD1 | few | TRBV7-9 | TGTGCCAGCAGCCCCGACAGGGCTCGGTACAATGAGCAGTTCTTC | CASSPDRARYNEQFF
TRBJ2-1 | TRBD2 | NA | TRBV5-6 | TGTGCCAGCGCTAGCGGGTATTCATACAATGAGCAGTTCTTC | CASASGYSYNEQFF
TRBJ2-5 | NA | NA | TRBV28 | TGTGCCAGCAGTTTCGGTAGTAGTGGAGGGGTCGGAGAGACCCAGTACTTC | CASSFGSSGGVGETQYF
TRBJ1-3 | NA | once | TRBV18 | TGTGCCAGCTCACCAGGAGGAGGAGGAAACACCATATATTTT | CASSPGGGGNTIYF
TRBJ2-1 | TRBD2 | few | TRBV4-1 | TGCGCCAGCAGCCGTGGGGCTAGCGGGAGGGCCACGGATGAGCAGTTCTTC | CASSRGASGRATDEQFF
TRBJ2-1 | NA | NA | TRBV7-9 | TGTGCCAGCAGCTTTGCGGGGGCAAGCTCCTACAATGAGCAGTTCTTC | CASSFAGASSYNEQFF
TRBJ2-7 | TRBD1 | NA | TRBV28 | TGTGCCAGCAGCCTCGGGACAGTGGAAAACTACGAGCAGTACTTC | CASSLGTVENYEQYF
TRBJ1-4 | NA | NA | TRBV4-2 | TGTGCCAGCAGCCAAGGTCAGGGTGGTGAAAAACTGTTTTTT | CASSQGQGGEKLFF